What follows are 27 T cell receptor beta chains derived from one specimen sequenced in a study of cytomegalovirus exposure and HLA in healthy donors. In the PCR, 60 Vbeta and 13 Jbeta primers were used. Assay used: immunoSEQ multiplex PCR; TCRdb lists only in-frame clones, some missing. This table holds more than 85,000 clones, approximately 84% found once. The sequencing sample was made of PBMCs. The receptors come from a man aged 35-49 years in good health and CMV-seronegative.

The V and J genes are TRBV30 and TRBJ2-2; D is ambiguous. CDR3 length: 12 amino acids. Trimming removed 6 bases from V and 4 bases from J, with 9 bases in between. Germline CDR1 is GTSNPN and CDR2 is SVGIG (reference sequence). This chain's CDR3 is CACGPATGELFF. CDR3 DNA: TGTGCCTGTGGGCCAGCCACCGGGGAGCTGTTTTTT.

The rearrangement uses TRBV11-1 and TRBJ1-6; D is unresolved. This CDR3 region has 13 residues. Trimming stripped 8 bases from V and 3 bases from J, with 8 bases between. From germline, CDR1 is SGHAT and CDR2 FQDESV (reference sequence). The CDR3 nucleotides are TGTGCCAGCCGGGCGGGCTATAATTCACCCCTCCACTTT. It yields the protein CASRAGYNSPLHF.

This chain uses TRBV30 with TRBJ1-3; D might be TRBD1 (6 bases). The V end was cut by 0 bases, the J end by 3 bases, with 12 bases between. Looked up from germline, CDR1 is GTSNPN and CDR2 is SVGIG (reference sequence). The CDR3 is 15 amino acids. Written as DNA, the CDR3 is TGTGCCTGGAGTGTACAGGGAGTTAGTGGAAACACCATATATTTT. It translates to CAWSVQGVSGNTIYF.

This chain joins TRBV2 and TRBJ2-3, with D tentatively TRBD2 (6 bases). From germline, CDR1 is SNHLY and CDR2 FYNNEI. Trimming removed 10 bases from V and 8 bases from J, with 13 bases in between. The CDR3 has 11 amino acids. CDR3 DNA sequence: TGTGCCACCCGGGACTCCAGTACGCAGTATTTT. Translating gives CATRDSSTQYF.

This clone occurred a few times. The chain combines TRBV6-1 with TRBJ2-2, with D perhaps matching TRBD1 (6 bases). This CDR3 comprises 16 residues. With 2 bases removed from V and 3 bases from J, the gap between germline ends came to 13 bases. Germline V gene data show CDR1 as MNHNS and CDR2 as SASEGT. CDR3 region: CASSEIMGAHTGELFF. CDR3 bases: TGTGCCAGCAGTGAAATAATGGGGGCCCACACCGGGGAGCTGTTTTTT.

This chain links TRBV28 with TRBJ1-1; weak D call: TRBD1 (5 bases). The CDR3 has 13 amino acids. The ends were cut back, 5 bases at V and 4 bases at J, with 11 bases in the middle. Germline V gives CDR1 MDHEN, CDR2 SYDVKM. CDR3 protein: CASSTPGPTEAFF. CDR3 DNA: TGTGCCAGCAGTACCCCAGGGCCCACTGAAGCTTTCTTT.

The chain joins TRBV27 to TRBJ1-5, with TRBD1 matching over 8 bases. Losses at the gene ends were 7 bases for V and 4 bases for J; bases not matched to a gene: 9. The germline gives CDR1 MNHEY, CDR2 SMNVEV (reference sequence). The CDR3 is 15 residues long. CDR3 loop: CASKQGQGANQPQHF. CDR3 bases: TGTGCCAGCAAGCAAGGGCAGGGGGCAAATCAGCCCCAGCATTTT.

The chain employs TRBV13 and TRBJ1-2; possible D gene TRBD1, 6 bases. V gave up 4 bases and J gave up 3 bases, with 18 bases separating them. From germline, CDR1 is PRHDT and CDR2 FYEKMQ (reference sequence). This CDR3 is built from 16 residues. As DNA, the CDR3 is TGTGCCAGCAGCTGGGGGGGCAGGGAGGCGGACTATGGCTACACCTTC. This encodes CASSWGGREADYGYTF.

The chain recombines TRBV5-4 with TRBJ2-3; weak D call: TRBD2 (5 bases). V lost 3 bases to trimming and J lost 3 bases, with 5 bases between them. Germline V gene lookup returns CDR1 SGHNT and CDR2 YYREEE (reference sequence). The CDR3 totals 12 residues. CDR3: CASSSGTDTQYF. The CDR3 DNA reads TGTGCCAGCAGCTCGGGGACAGATACGCAGTATTTT.

The CDR3 sequence: CAWRGQGLSTDTQYF. The DNA for the CDR3 is TGTGCCTGGAGGGGACAGGGTCTGAGCACAGATACGCAGTATTTT. The chain is built from TRBV30 and TRBJ2-3; 9 nucleotides line up with TRBD1. From germline, CDR1 is GTSNPN and CDR2 SVGIG (reference sequence). CDR3 length equals 15 residues. Losses at the gene ends were 3 bases for V and 0 bases for J; bases not matched to a gene: 4.

This chain links TRBV5-8 with TRBJ1-1; D is perhaps TRBD1 (5 bases). The CDR3 extends over 14 amino acids. CDR1 SGHTS and CDR2 YDEGEE come from the germline V gene. Trimming took off 0 bases at V and 5 bases at J, with 11 bases between the two ends. The DNA of the CDR3 is TGTGCCAGCAGCTTGGGACAGATCAAGACTGAAGCTTTCTTT. This codes for CASSLGQIKTEAFF.

The J gene is TRBJ2-7, the V gene TRBV30, with D possibly TRBD2 on 5 matching bases. V was cut by 4 bases and J by 4 bases, with 11 bases left in between. Germline CDR1 reads GTSNPN; CDR2 reads SVGIG (reference sequence). The CDR3 is 12 residues long. The CDR3 region is CAWIESGYEQYF. The CDR3 DNA sequence: TGTGCCTGGATTGAGTCGGGATACGAGCAGTACTTC.

The chain uses TRBV10-3 and TRBJ1-1; D ambiguous. The V and J ends lost 4 bases and 2 bases respectively, with 8 bases between them. CDR1 and CDR2 (germline): ENHRY, SYGVKD. The CDR3 has 13 residues. The CDR3 DNA sequence: TGTGCCATCAGTGGCCGGGGTAACACTGAAGCTTTCTTT. Amino acid sequence: CAISGRGNTEAFF.

This CDR3 reads CASGGAYGNTIYF. In DNA, the CDR3 is TGCGCCAGCGGGGGCGCATATGGAAACACCATATATTTT. This sequence joins TRBV5-1 and TRBJ1-3, with D maybe TRBD1 (6 bases). In germline, CDR1 is SGHRS, CDR2 YFSETQ. The CDR3 runs 13 residues. The germline V and J ends were trimmed by 7 bases and 3 bases, with 11 bases remaining between them.

The chain is built from TRBV6-1 and TRBJ2-7; D unresolved. Germline CDR1 reads MNHNS; CDR2 reads SASEGT. The CDR3 has 15 residues. Between the trimmed V and J ends, which lost 4 bases and 2 bases, there was a span of 15 bases. CDR3 DNA sequence: TGTGCCAGCAGTGCGGTCTCCGCTACCCCCTACGAGCAGTACTTC. Protein product: CASSAVSATPYEQYF.

The gene calls are TRBV10-3 and TRBJ1-6, with D unclear. Germline-derived CDR1 and CDR2 are ENHRY and SYGVKD. V was shortened by 2 bases and J by 10 bases, with 12 bases between the two germline ends. The CDR3 covers 14 residues. The CDR3 is CAISELGSQSPLHF. The CDR3 DNA follows: TGTGCCATCAGTGAGCTAGGGAGCCAGTCACCCCTCCACTTT.

The chain carries TRBV5-6 and TRBJ1-1, with D possibly TRBD1 on 5 matching bases. Germline V gives CDR1 SGHDT, CDR2 YYEEEE. CDR3 length: 12 amino acids. Trimming shortened V by 0 bases and J by 10 bases, and 10 bases separated the two germline ends. The CDR3 DNA reads as TGTGCCAGCAGCTTGGGGCTGGGGGGAGCTTTCTTT. This encodes CASSLGLGGAFF.

The chain links TRBV6-1 to TRBJ2-4, with D perhaps TRBD1 (7 bases). Looked up from germline, CDR1 is MNHNS and CDR2 is SASEGT. V lost 8 bases and J 1 base, leaving 12 bases between the germline ends. CDR3 size: 14 residues. In nucleotides, the CDR3 is TGTGCCAGCTCAGGGGGGAAGGCCAAAAACATTCAGTACTTC. It yields the protein CASSGGKAKNIQYF.

The V and J genes are TRBV4-1 and TRBJ2-7, with D tentatively TRBD1 (5 bases). The CDR3 totals 15 residues. V was trimmed by 1 base and J by 1 base, leaving 11 bases between them. Per the germline V gene, CDR1 is MGHRA and CDR2 is YSYEKL. The CDR3 coding sequence is TGCGCCAGCAGCCAAGTGAGCGACAGTTCCTACGAGCAGTACTTC. Residues: CASSQVSDSSYEQYF.

The chain is built from TRBV15 and TRBJ1-5; 8 nucleotides match TRBD1. Germline CDR1 is LNHNV and CDR2 is YYDKDF (reference sequence). V was pared by 1 base and J by 1 base, with 3 bases of the junction left unmatched. This CDR3 is 16 amino acids long. This CDR3 reads CATSRARDRSNQPQHF. CDR3 nucleotide sequence: TGTGCCACCAGCAGAGCACGGGACAGGAGCAATCAGCCCCAGCATTTT.

The rearrangement links TRBV2 to TRBJ1-5; D remains unclear. The CDR3 contains 13 residues. From germline, CDR1 is SNHLY and CDR2 FYNNEI. V was pared by 2 bases and J by 5 bases, with 7 bases between. The CDR3: CASSESRDQPQHF. CDR3 bases: TGTGCCAGCAGTGAATCACGAGATCAGCCCCAGCATTTT. Variable domain in full (rest from reference TRBV2 and TRBJ1-5): EPEVTQTPSHQVTQMGQEVILRCVPISNHLYFYWYRQILGQKVEFLVSFYNNEISEKSEIFDDQFSVERPDGSNFTLKIRSTKLEDSAMYFCASSESRDQPQHFGDGTRLSIL.

This chain uses TRBV4-2 with TRBJ2-3, with D perhaps matching TRBD2 (6 bases). This CDR3 has 17 amino acids. V lost 0 bases and J lost 5, with 18 bases in between. Germline V lookup: CDR1 LGHNA, CDR2 YNFKEQ. CDR3 residues: CASSQDRAAGGVDTQYF. In DNA form, the CDR3 reads TGTGCCAGCAGCCAAGATCGGGCAGCGGGCGGGGTAGATACGCAGTATTTT.

This chain links TRBV19 with TRBJ1-5, with TRBD1 matching 8 bases. The germline CDR1 and CDR2 sequences are LNHDA and SQIVND (reference sequence). Trimming at V came to 9 bases and at J to 2 bases, leaving 15 bases not matched to a gene. The CDR3 runs 17 residues. The CDR3 region has the DNA TGTGCCAGCAAGGCCCGCCAGGGGGCGTTCGGCAATCAGCCCCAGCATTTT. It specifies CASKARQGAFGNQPQHF.

V gene TRBV11-2 combines with J gene TRBJ1-3; no definite D call. The end of the DNA is better explained by TRBJ2-2, so the J call may be wrong. The CDR3 contains 12 residues. The germline V gene encodes CDR1 SGHAT and CDR2 FQNNGV. In nucleotides, the CDR3 is TGTGCCAGCAGCCTCCTCTCCGGGGAGCTGTTTTTT. This sequence encodes CASSLLSGELFF.

DNA for the CDR3: TGTGCCAGCAGCCAGAAGACAGGGGCCACCGGGGAGCTGTTTTTT. Translation gives CASSQKTGATGELFF. The V call is TRBV14, the J call TRBJ2-2; TRBD1 agrees at 8 bases. The CDR3 is 15 amino acids. Germline-derived CDR1 and CDR2 are SGHDN and FVKESK. Trimming took 3 bases from V and 4 from J; bases not matched to a gene: 4.

V is TRBV5-4 and J is TRBJ1-1, with 7 bases aligning to TRBD1. V lost 4 bases and J lost 5; bases outside the gene matches: 14. The germline V gene has CDR1 SGHNT and CDR2 YYREEE (reference sequence). CDR3 size: 16 residues. The CDR3 region is CASSSPPGGRWTEAFF. For the CDR3, the DNA is TGTGCCAGCAGCAGCCCCCCAGGGGGACGGTGGACTGAAGCTTTCTTT.

The chain employs TRBV19 and TRBJ1-5, with D perhaps matching TRBD1 (6 bases). This CDR3 contains 12 residues. The germline CDR1 and CDR2 sequences are LNHDA and SQIVND (reference sequence). V lost 6 bases and J lost 4, with 7 bases in between. CDR3 in amino acids: CASRQGNQPQHF. The CDR3 nucleotides are TGTGCCAGTAGACAGGGAAATCAGCCCCAGCATTTT.